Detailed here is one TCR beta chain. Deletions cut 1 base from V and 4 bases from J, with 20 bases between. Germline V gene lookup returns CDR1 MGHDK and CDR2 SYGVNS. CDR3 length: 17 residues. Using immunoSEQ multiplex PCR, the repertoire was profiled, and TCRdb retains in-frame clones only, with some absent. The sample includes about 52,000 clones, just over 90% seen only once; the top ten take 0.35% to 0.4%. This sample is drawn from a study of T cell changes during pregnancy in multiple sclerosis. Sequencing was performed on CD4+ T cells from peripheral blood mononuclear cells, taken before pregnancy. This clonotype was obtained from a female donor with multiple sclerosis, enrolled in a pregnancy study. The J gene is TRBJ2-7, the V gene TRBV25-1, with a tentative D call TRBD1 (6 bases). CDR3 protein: CASSESQGAAGQYEQYF. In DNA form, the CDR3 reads TGTGCCAGCAGTGAATCACAGGGTGCGGCTGGTCAATACGAGCAGTACTTC.